This entry lists 19 T cell receptor beta chains sequenced from one sample in a study of memory CD4+ T cells and cytomegalovirus serostatus. Single viable CD3+CD4+CD8-CD45RO+ cells were sorted as the memory CD4+ T cells. Sequencing used immunoSEQ multiplex PCR; TCRdb keeps in-frame clones, though not all of them. The sample yields about 82,000 clones, roughly 80% seen once. Sequencing was performed on memory CD4+ T cells from blood. Receptors originate from an adult in good health and CMV-seronegative.

A word on this clone: The junction departs from germline at one end; a sequencing error may be responsible. V is TRBV7-7 and J is TRBJ1-1; D is unresolved. Germline V gene data show CDR1 as SSHAT and CDR2 as FNYEAQ (reference sequence). The CDR3 is 16 amino acids. DNA of the CDR3: TGTGCTAGCAGCTTAGAGTTGAGGAGGGAGAACACTGAAGCTTTCTTT. It codes for CASSLELRRENTEAFF. Full variable domain (missing parts from reference TRBV7-7 and TRBJ1-1): GAGVSQSPRYKVTKRGQDVTLRCDPISSHATLYWYQQALGQGPEFLTYFNYEAQPDKSGLPSDRFSAERPEGSISTLTIQRTEQRDSAMYRCASSLELRRENTEAFFGQGTRLTVV.

The gene calls are TRBV11-2 and TRBJ1-1, with D perhaps TRBD1 (5 bases). The germline V gene encodes CDR1 SGHAT and CDR2 FQNNGV. V dropped 1 base and J dropped 4 bases, with 10 bases sitting between them. This CDR3 comprises 14 residues. CDR3 residues: CASSLAGIPTEAFF. Written as DNA, the CDR3 is TGTGCCAGCAGCTTAGCAGGGATTCCCACTGAAGCTTTCTTT.

V is TRBV25-1 and J is TRBJ1-4, with no clear D. The V gene's germline CDR1 is MGHDK and CDR2 SYGVNS. The CDR3 covers 11 residues. The V end lost 2 bases, the J end lost 13 bases, and 8 bases lay between the germline ends. CDR3 protein: CASSERDLLFF. CDR3 sequence (DNA): TGTGCCAGCAGTGAAAGGGATTTACTGTTTTTT. The entire variable domain, with the rest obtained from reference TRBV25-1 and TRBJ1-4, is as follows: EADIYQTPRYLVIGTGKKITLECSQTMGHDKMYWYQQDPGMELHLIHYSYGVNSTEKGDLSSESTVSRIRTEHFPLTLESARPSHTSQYLCASSERDLLFFGSGTQLSVL.

The CDR3 nucleotides are TGTGCCAGCAGCCTAGGTACCGGCACAGGGGGCGGAGGACTGTTTTTT. Protein sequence: CASSLGTGTGGGGLFF. V usage is TRBV7-8 and J usage is TRBJ1-4, with 9 bases fitting TRBD1. CDR1 is SGHVS and CDR2 is FQNEAQ in the germline V gene. The CDR3 has 16 amino acids. The junction had 17 bases not matched to a gene; V was cut back by 5 bases and J by 13 bases.

V usage is TRBV19 and J usage is TRBJ1-4, with TRBD1 identical over 7 bases. Germline V CDR1 and CDR2: LNHDA, SQIVND (reference sequence). V was pared by 10 bases and J by 0 bases, with 5 bases of the junction left unmatched. This CDR3 contains 14 residues. DNA for the CDR3: TGTGCCATAGGGACAGCTGCAACTAATGAAAAACTGTTTTTT. Translating gives CAIGTAATNEKLFF.

The V call is TRBV7-2, the J call TRBJ2-3, with TRBD1 identical over 8 bases. There are 17 residues in the CDR3. Looked up from germline, CDR1 is SGHTA and CDR2 is FQGNSA. V was clipped by 4 bases and J by 3 bases; unmatched bases: 12. This chain's CDR3 is CASSSPPGGMITDTQYF. CDR3 coding DNA: TGTGCCAGCAGCTCTCCTCCAGGGGGCATGATAACAGATACGCAGTATTTT.

The chain uses TRBV4-1 and TRBJ2-5; possible D gene TRBD2, 5 bases. V gave up 0 bases and J gave up 6 bases, with 14 bases separating them. This CDR3 comprises 15 residues. Germline V gives CDR1 MGHRA, CDR2 YSYEKL. The CDR3 DNA is TGCGCCAGCAGCCAAGATATCGGCCACGGGAAGACCCAGTACTTC. Its protein product is CASSQDIGHGKTQYF.

This clone was counted between two and nine times. This chain joins TRBV14 and TRBJ2-1; maybe TRBD1 (6 bases). Germline CDR1 is SGHDN and CDR2 is FVKESK. The V gene lost 4 bases and the J gene lost 9 bases, with 13 bases spanning the gap. The CDR3 contains 13 residues. CDR3 sequence reads: CASSPQLGGEQFF. CDR3 in DNA: TGTGCCAGCAGCCCACAACTAGGGGGTGAGCAGTTCTTC.

This clone was recorded a few times. The chain couples TRBV7-9 to TRBJ1-1; the D gene is possibly TRBD1 (6 bases). This CDR3 comprises 12 residues. V was pared by 6 bases and J by 10 bases, with 15 bases between. In germline, CDR1 is SEHNR, CDR2 FQNEAQ (reference sequence). CDR3 coding DNA: TGTGCCAGCAGTACAGAGGGGGGGGGAGCTTTCTTT. Translating it yields CASSTEGGGAFF.

Only a few counts were recorded for this clone. V usage is TRBV5-1 and J usage is TRBJ1-1; D is undetermined. Germline lookup yields CDR1 SGHRS and CDR2 YFSETQ. CDR3 length: 13 residues. V dropped 2 bases and J dropped 4 bases, with 9 bases sitting between them. The DNA of the CDR3 is TGCGCCAGCAGCTTTAGTTTAGGCACTGAAGCTTTCTTT. It yields the protein CASSFSLGTEAFF.

This rearrangement joins TRBV4-2 to TRBJ1-3; D is perhaps TRBD1 (6 bases). V was pared by 4 bases and J by 0 bases, with 10 bases between. This CDR3 contains 15 residues. The germline gives CDR1 LGHNA, CDR2 YNFKEQ. In DNA form, the CDR3 reads TGTGCCAGCAGCCTCGGACAGAGCTCTGGAAACACCATATATTTT. Translation: CASSLGQSSGNTIYF.

J is TRBJ1-3 and V is TRBV5-6; perhaps TRBD1 as D (5 bases). Trimming took off 4 bases at V and 0 bases at J, with 20 bases between the two ends. Per germline, CDR1 SGHDT and CDR2 YYEEEE. The CDR3 totals 18 residues. The CDR3: CASSRDGTKGDSGNTIYF. The DNA of the CDR3 is TGTGCCAGCAGCAGGGACGGGACTAAAGGAGACTCTGGAAACACCATATATTTT.

The chain joins TRBV10-3 to TRBJ2-6; D uncertain. Per germline, CDR1 ENHRY and CDR2 SYGVKD. This CDR3 is built from 15 residues. Between the trimmed V and J ends, which lost 2 bases and 0 bases, there was a span of 5 bases. The CDR3 DNA sequence: TGTGCCATCAGTGAGGGCGGCTCTGGGGCCAACGTCCTGACTTTC. This translates into CAISEGGSGANVLTF.

This clone appeared a few times. The V call is TRBV9, the J call TRBJ1-4, with TRBD1 as a possible D gene (6 bases). CDR1 and CDR2 from the germline V gene are SGDLS and YYNGEE. The V end was cut by 4 bases, the J end by 3 bases, with 16 bases between. The CDR3 extends over 16 amino acids. CDR3 amino acids: CASSLQGAGANEKLFF. The CDR3 DNA is TGTGCCAGCAGCCTCCAGGGTGCAGGGGCTAATGAAAAACTGTTTTTT.

The chain couples TRBV2 to TRBJ1-4; 8 nucleotides match TRBD1. The V gene end was trimmed by 6 bases and the J gene end by 4 bases; junction bases not matched to a gene: 4. The CDR3 sequence is 14 residues long. Germline-derived CDR1 and CDR2 are SNHLY and FYNNEI. The CDR3 loop reads CASSRGHVNEKLFF. The CDR3 region has the DNA TGTGCCAGCAGCAGGGGGCACGTTAATGAAAAACTGTTTTTT.

This chain joins TRBV18 and TRBJ2-7, with D perhaps matching TRBD2 (6 bases). The CDR3 length is 15 residues. Trimming pared 0 bases from V and 2 bases from J, leaving 11 bases between. The germline CDR1 and CDR2 sequences are KGHSH and LQKENI. CDR3 loop: CASSPPTGDPYEQYF. CDR3 DNA sequence: TGTGCCAGCTCACCACCGACGGGGGATCCCTACGAGCAGTACTTC.

J is TRBJ1-3 and V is TRBV25-1; TRBD1 might be the D (6 bases). The CDR3 runs 16 residues. V was clipped by 1 base and J by 0 bases, with 10 bases between them. From germline, CDR1 is MGHDK and CDR2 SYGVNS. This CDR3 is CASSEWGASSGNTIYF. CDR3 bases: TGTGCCAGCAGTGAATGGGGGGCTAGCTCTGGAAACACCATATATTTT.

This chain connects TRBV5-4 to TRBJ1-5, with D unclear. The CDR3 runs 12 residues. V lost 2 bases, J lost 8 bases, and 8 bases lay in between. Germline V gives CDR1 SGHNT, CDR2 YYREEE (reference sequence). The CDR3 region has the DNA TGTGCCAGCAGCTTATACGGTGAGCCCCAGCATTTT. It codes for CASSLYGEPQHF.

The chain joins TRBV7-6 to TRBJ2-2; possibly TRBD2 for D (7 bases). Germline loops: CDR1 SGHVS, CDR2 FNYEAQ. Trimming left V 5 bases short and J 6 bases short, with 19 bases between. CDR3 length: 16 residues. The CDR3 bases are TGTGCCAGCAGCCCCCCTGGAGGGGGGAGGGCCGGGGAGCTGTTTTTT. As protein: CASSPPGGGRAGELFF.